The next 9 T cell receptor beta chains were all read from a single sample in a study of blood T cell repertoires in COVID-19 (dated by TCRdb to about 2020). Library method: the immunoSEQ multiplex PCR assay. TCRdb took over this immuneACCESS table, retaining in-frame rearrangements with V and J assigned. Such tables are incomplete; in checked studies, under half of the missing clones stem from an unresolved V gene, and the remainder is unexplained. Here the sample has hundreds of thousands of clones; over 75% occur a single time. About 4.1% of the sample is in the top ten clones. Sequenced material: peripheral blood. These receptors all stem from a man aged 45-60 years with acute or convalescent COVID-19.

The V gene is TRBV30, the J gene TRBJ1-3, with D hard to call. Per the germline V gene, CDR1 is GTSNPN and CDR2 is SVGIG (reference sequence). The CDR3 length is 12 residues. V lost 4 bases to trimming and J lost 2 bases, with 6 bases between them. The CDR3 spells CAWKRAGNTIYF. The CDR3, as DNA: TGTGCCTGGAAGCGGGCTGGAAACACCATATATTTT. The full variable domain, in which reference TRBV30 and TRBJ1-3 provide the parts outside the CDR3, is SQTIHQWPATLVQPVGSPLSLECTVEGTSNPNLYWYRQAAGRGLQLLFYSVGIGQISSEVPQNLSASRPQDRQFILSSKKLLLSDSGFYLCAWKRAGNTIYFGEGSWLTVV.

This chain joins TRBV6-5 and TRBJ1-1; 12 bases are a match to TRBD1. The ends lost 4 bases at V and 4 bases at J; junction bases unmatched: 4. The CDR3 length is 15 residues. Germline assignment: CDR1 MNHEY and CDR2 SVGAGI. In DNA, the CDR3 is TGTGCCAGCAGTTCCGGGACAGGGGGCTTCACTGAAGCTTTCTTT. Translated, it gives CASSSGTGGFTEAFF.

The rearrangement joins TRBV25-1 to TRBJ1-1, with D uncertain. CDR3 size: 15 residues. Germline values: CDR1 MGHDK, CDR2 SYGVNS. V lost 2 bases and J 2 bases, leaving 12 bases between the germline ends. In DNA form, the CDR3 reads TGTGCCAGCAGTGAACACCGATCAGGCAACACTGAAGCTTTCTTT. Protein: CASSEHRSGNTEAFF.

V usage is TRBV7-9 and J usage is TRBJ2-7; 12 nucleotides match TRBD1. Germline loops: CDR1 SEHNR, CDR2 FQNEAQ (reference sequence). The CDR3 extends over 16 amino acids. The V and J ends lost 7 bases and 7 bases, in that order; junction bases with no gene match: 14. CDR3 amino acids: CASIQPGTGGVWEQYF. CDR3 DNA sequence: TGTGCCAGCATCCAACCCGGGACAGGGGGCGTATGGGAGCAGTACTTC.

This chain uses TRBV7-8 with TRBJ2-3; D remains ambiguous. CDR1 is SGHVS, CDR2 FQNEAQ, per germline. The CDR3 is 17 residues long. Trimming cost V 0 bases and J 0 bases, with 13 bases left between them. The CDR3 nucleotides read TGTGCCAGCAGCTTAGCCTCACTTATAACTAGCACAGATACGCAGTATTTT. It encodes CASSLASLITSTDTQYF.

This clone showed up many times. The chain has TRBV4-1 and TRBJ2-7; 7 bases match TRBD2. The CDR3 runs 16 residues. Germline values: CDR1 MGHRA, CDR2 YSYEKL. Germline trimming cut 0 bases from V and 5 bases from J; bases unmatched to any gene: 10. The CDR3 spells CASSQDGGGIRNEQYF. The CDR3 DNA follows: TGCGCCAGCAGCCAAGATGGGGGAGGGATCCGGAACGAGCAGTACTTC.

This clone has more than one count but fewer than ten. The chain couples TRBV27 to TRBJ1-3; D is perhaps TRBD1 (6 bases). The V gene lost 5 bases and the J gene lost 1 base, with 18 bases spanning the gap. The germline V gene has CDR1 MNHEY and CDR2 SMNVEV (reference sequence). The CDR3 covers 17 residues. The CDR3 is CASSPYLTGQSGNTIYF. The DNA of the CDR3 is TGTGCCAGCAGTCCATACCTTACAGGGCAATCTGGAAACACCATATATTTT.

This chain joins TRBV27 and TRBJ2-3; 11 nucleotides line up with TRBD2. This CDR3 comprises 22 residues. CDR1 and CDR2 from the germline V gene are MNHEY and SMNVEV (reference sequence). Unmatched junction bases numbered 24, after V lost 6 bases and J lost 1 base. This chain's CDR3 is CASRRTRYPGLAAVGGTDTQYF. The CDR3, as DNA: TGTGCCAGCAGAAGGACAAGATATCCGGGACTAGCGGCCGTCGGTGGCACAGATACGCAGTATTTT.

The chain uses TRBV18 and TRBJ1-4, with a tentative D call TRBD1 (6 bases). Germline CDR1 is KGHSH and CDR2 is LQKENI. V was pared by 3 bases and J by 8 bases, with 16 bases between. This CDR3 contains 15 residues. CDR3 sequence reads: CASSPADSRGEKLFF. The CDR3 DNA follows: TGTGCCAGCTCACCCGCGGACAGCCGTGGGGAAAAACTGTTTTTT.